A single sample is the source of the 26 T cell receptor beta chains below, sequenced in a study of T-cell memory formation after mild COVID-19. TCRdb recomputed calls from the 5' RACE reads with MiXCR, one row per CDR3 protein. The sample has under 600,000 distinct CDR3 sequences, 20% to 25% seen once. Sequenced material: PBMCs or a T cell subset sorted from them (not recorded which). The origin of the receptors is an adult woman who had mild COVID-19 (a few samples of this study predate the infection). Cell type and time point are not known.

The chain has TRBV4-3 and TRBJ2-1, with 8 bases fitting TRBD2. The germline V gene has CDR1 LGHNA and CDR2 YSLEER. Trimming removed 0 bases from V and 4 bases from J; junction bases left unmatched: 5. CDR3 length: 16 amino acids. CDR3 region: CASSQDRAGAYNEQFF. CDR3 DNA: TGCGCCAGCAGCCAAGATCGAGCGGGAGCTTACAATGAGCAGTTCTTC.

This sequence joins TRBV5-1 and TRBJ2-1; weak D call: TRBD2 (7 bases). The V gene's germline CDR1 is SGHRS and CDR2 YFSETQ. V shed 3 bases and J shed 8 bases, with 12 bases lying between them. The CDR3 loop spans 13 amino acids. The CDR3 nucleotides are TGCGCCAGCAGCTCTACAGGGAGGGATGAGCAGTTCTTC. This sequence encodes CASSSTGRDEQFF. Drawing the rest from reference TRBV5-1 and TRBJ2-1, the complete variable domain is KAGVTQTPRYLIKTRGQQVTLSCSPISGHRSVSWYQQTPGQGLQFLFEYFSETQRNKGNFPGRFSGRQFSNSRSEMNVSTLELGDSALYLCASSSTGRDEQFFGPGTRLTVL.

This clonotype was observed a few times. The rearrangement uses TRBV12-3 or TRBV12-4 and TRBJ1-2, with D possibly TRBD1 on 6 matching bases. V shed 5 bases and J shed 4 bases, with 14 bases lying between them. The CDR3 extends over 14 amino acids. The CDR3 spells CASSLYGQSYGYTF. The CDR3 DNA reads TGTGCCAGCAGTCTATACGGACAGTCCTATGGCTACACCTTC.

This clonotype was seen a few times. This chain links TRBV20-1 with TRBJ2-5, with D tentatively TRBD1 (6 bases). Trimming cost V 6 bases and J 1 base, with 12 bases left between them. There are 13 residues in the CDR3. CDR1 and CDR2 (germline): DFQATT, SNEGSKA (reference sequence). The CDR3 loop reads CSASDSLQETQYF. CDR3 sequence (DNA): TGCAGTGCCTCGGACAGCCTCCAAGAGACCCAGTACTTC.

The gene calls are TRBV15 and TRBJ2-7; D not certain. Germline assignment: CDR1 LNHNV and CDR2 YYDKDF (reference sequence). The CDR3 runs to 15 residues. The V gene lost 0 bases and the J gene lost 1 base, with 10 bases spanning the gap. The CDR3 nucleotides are TGTGCCACCAGCAGAGACATGACTCTATCCTACGAGCAGTACTTC. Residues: CATSRDMTLSYEQYF.

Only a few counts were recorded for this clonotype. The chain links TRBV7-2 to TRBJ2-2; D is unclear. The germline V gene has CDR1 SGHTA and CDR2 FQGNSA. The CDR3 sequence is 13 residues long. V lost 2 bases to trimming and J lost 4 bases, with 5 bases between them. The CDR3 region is CASSLISTGELFF. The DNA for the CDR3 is TGTGCCAGCAGCTTAATTTCCACCGGGGAGCTGTTTTTT.

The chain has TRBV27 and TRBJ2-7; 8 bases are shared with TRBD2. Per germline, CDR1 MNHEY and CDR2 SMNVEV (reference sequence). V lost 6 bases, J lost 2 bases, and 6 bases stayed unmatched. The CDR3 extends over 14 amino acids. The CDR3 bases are TGTGCCAGCAGGGAAGCGGGAGTTCCCTACGAGCAGTACTTC. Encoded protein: CASREAGVPYEQYF.

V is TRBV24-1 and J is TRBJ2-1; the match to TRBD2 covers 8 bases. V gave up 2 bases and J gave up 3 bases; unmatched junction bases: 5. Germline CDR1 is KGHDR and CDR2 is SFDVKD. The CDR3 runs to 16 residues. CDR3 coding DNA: TGTGCCACCAGTGATTGGCGCGGGGGGTACTACAATGAGCAGTTCTTC. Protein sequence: CATSDWRGGYYNEQFF.

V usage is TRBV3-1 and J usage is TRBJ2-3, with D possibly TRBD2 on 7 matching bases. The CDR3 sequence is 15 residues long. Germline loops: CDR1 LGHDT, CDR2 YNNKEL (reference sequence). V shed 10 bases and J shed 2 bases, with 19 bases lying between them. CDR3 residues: CATRPGGGHTDTQYF. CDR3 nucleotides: TGTGCCACGAGACCGGGCGGGGGCCACACAGATACGCAGTATTTT.

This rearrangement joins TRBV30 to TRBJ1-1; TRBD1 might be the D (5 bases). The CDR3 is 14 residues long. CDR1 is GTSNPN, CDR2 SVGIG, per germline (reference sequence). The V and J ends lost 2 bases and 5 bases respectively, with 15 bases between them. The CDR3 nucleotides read TGTGCCTGGAGTTTTGGGGGTGAAGAGACTGAAGCTTTCTTT. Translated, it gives CAWSFGGEETEAFF. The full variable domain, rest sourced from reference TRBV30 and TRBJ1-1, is SQTIHQWPATLVQPVGSPLSLECTVEGTSNPNLYWYRQAAGRGLQLLFYSVGIGQISSEVPQNLSASRPQDRQFILSSKKLLLSDSGFYLCAWSFGGEETEAFFGQGTRLTVV.

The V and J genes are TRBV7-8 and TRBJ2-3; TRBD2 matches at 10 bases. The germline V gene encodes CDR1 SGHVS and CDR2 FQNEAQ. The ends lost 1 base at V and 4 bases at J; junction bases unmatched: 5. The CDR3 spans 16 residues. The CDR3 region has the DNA TGTGCCAGCAGCTTAGTAAAGAGCGGGGGGGCAGATACGCAGTATTTT. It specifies CASSLVKSGGADTQYF.

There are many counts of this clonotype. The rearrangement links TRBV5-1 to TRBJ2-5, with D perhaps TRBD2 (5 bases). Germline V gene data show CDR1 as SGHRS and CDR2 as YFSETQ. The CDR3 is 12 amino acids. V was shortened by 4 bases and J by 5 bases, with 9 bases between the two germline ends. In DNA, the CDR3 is TGCGCCAGCAGCGGAGGACTGGAGACCCAGTACTTC. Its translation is CASSGGLETQYF.

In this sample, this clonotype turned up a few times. CDR3 sequence reads: CASSSHYYTGELFF. Written as DNA, the CDR3 is TGTGCCAGCAGTTCCCATTACTACACCGGGGAGCTGTTTTTT. The chain joins TRBV6-2 or TRBV6-3 to TRBJ2-2, with D uncertain. V lost 4 bases to trimming and J lost 3 bases, with 9 bases between them. In germline, CDR1 is MNHEY, CDR2 SVGEGT. The CDR3 length is 14 residues.

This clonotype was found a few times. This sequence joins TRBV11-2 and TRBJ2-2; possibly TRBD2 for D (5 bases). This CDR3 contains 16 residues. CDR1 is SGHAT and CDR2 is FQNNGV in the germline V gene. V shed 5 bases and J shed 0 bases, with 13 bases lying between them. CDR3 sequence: CASSLMGSTNTGELFF. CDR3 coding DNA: TGTGCCAGCAGCCTCATGGGGAGCACGAACACCGGGGAGCTGTTTTTT. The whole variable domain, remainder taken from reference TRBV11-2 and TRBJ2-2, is EAGVAQSPRYKIIEKRQSVAFWCNPISGHATLYWYQQILGQGPKLLIQFQNNGVVDDSQLPKDRFSAERLKGVDSTLKIQPAKLEDSAVYLCASSLMGSTNTGELFFGEGSRLTVL.

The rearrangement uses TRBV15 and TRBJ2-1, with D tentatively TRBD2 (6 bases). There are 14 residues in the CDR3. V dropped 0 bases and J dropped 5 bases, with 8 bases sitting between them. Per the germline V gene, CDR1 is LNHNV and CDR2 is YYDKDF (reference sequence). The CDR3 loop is CATSREGGNNEQFF. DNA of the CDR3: TGTGCCACCAGCAGAGAGGGGGGAAACAATGAGCAGTTCTTC.

CDR3 sequence reads: CASSSGGKGETQYF. CDR3 nucleotides: TGCGCCAGCAGCTCCGGCGGGAAGGGAGAGACCCAGTACTTC. The rearrangement links TRBV5-1 to TRBJ2-5; a weak D match, TRBD2 (6 bases). The V gene's germline CDR1 is SGHRS and CDR2 YFSETQ. With 3 bases removed from V and 4 bases from J, the gap between germline ends came to 13 bases. This CDR3 comprises 14 residues.

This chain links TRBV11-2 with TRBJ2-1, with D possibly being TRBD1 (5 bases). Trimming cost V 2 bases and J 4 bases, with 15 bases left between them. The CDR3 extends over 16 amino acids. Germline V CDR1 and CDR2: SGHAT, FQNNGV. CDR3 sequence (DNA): TGTGCCAGCAGCTTACAGGGCCGTCCGCCATACAATGAGCAGTTCTTC. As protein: CASSLQGRPPYNEQFF.

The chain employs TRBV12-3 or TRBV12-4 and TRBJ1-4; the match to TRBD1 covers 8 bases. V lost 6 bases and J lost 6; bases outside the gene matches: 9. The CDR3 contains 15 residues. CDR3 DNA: TGTGCCAGCAGGGGACAGGCCTTCCAGTATGAAAAACTGTTTTTT. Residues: CASRGQAFQYEKLFF.

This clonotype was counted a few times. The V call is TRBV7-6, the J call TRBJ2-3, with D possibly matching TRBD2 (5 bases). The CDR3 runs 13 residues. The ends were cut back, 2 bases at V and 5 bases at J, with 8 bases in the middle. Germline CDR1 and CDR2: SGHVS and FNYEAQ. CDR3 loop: CASSLIEGDTQYF. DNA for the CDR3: TGTGCCAGCAGCTTAATAGAGGGAGATACGCAGTATTTT. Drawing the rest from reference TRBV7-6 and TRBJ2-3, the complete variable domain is GAGVSQSPRYKVTKRGQDVALRCDPISGHVSLYWYRQALGQGPEFLTYFNYEAQQDKSGLPNDRFSAERPEGSISTLTIQRTEQRDSAMYRCASSLIEGDTQYFGPGTRLTVL.

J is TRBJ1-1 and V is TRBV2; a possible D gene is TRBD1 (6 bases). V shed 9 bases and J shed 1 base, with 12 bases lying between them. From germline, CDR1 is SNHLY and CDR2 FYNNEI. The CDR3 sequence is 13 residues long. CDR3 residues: CARGQSENTEAFF. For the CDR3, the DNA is TGTGCCAGAGGACAGTCTGAGAACACTGAAGCTTTCTTT.

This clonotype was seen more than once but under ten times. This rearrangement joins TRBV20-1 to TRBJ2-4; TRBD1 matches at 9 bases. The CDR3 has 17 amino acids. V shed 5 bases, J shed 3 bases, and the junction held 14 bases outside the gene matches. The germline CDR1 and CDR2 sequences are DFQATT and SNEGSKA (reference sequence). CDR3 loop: CSAAFTRQGVSKNIQYF. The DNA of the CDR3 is TGCAGTGCTGCCTTTACCCGACAGGGGGTGAGCAAAAACATTCAGTACTTC.

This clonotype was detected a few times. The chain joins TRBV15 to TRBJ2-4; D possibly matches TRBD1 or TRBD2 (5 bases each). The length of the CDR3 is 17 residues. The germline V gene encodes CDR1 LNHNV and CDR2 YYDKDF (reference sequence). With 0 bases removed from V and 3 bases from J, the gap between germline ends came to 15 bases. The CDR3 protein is CATSRDGRQGVKNIQYF. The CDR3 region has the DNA TGTGCCACCAGCAGAGATGGAAGGCAGGGAGTCAAAAACATTCAGTACTTC.

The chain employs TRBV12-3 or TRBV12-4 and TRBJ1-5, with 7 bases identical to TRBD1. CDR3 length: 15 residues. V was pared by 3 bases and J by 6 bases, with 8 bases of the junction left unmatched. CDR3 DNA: TGTGCCAGCAGTTTCTCTTCGACAGGGCTTCAGCCCCAGCATTTT. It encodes CASSFSSTGLQPQHF.

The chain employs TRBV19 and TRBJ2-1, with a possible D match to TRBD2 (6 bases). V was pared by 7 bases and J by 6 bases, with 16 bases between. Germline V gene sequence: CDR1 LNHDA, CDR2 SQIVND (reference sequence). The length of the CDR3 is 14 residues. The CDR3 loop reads CASTGGVLPNEQFF. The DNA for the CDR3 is TGTGCCAGTACGGGCGGGGTCCTCCCCAATGAGCAGTTCTTC.

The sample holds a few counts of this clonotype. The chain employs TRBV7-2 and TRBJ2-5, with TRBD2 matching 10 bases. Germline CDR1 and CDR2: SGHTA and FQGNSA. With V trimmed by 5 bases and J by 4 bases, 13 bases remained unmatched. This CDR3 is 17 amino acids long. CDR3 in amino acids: CASSRQAGGPVGETQYF. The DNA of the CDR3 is TGTGCCAGCAGCCGTCAAGCGGGAGGGCCGGTCGGAGAGACCCAGTACTTC.

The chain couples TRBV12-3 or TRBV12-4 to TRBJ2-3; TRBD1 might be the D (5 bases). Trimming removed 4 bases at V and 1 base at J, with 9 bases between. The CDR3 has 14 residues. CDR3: CASSYARGTDTQYF. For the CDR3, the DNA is TGTGCCAGCAGTTATGCCAGGGGCACAGATACGCAGTATTTT.